These T cell receptor beta chains were read from a single sample in a study of T cells in Graves' hyperthyroidism and ophthalmopathy. TCRdb itself ran the multiplex PCR reads through MiXCR, one entry per CDR3 protein. Seen here are more than 650,000 distinct CDR3 sequences, approximately 15% observed once, and the top ten hold about 10%. Sequencing input: blood. The receptors were gathered from a woman aged 18-29 years with Graves' hyperthyroidism. Both conserved end residues are part of each CDR3. A D gene is named only where the DNA matches it firmly. Size values are once, few and many counts, or a class for expanded clones, and some rows have none.

>TRBJ2-1|.|TRBV5-6|TRBD2|17
TGTGCCAGCAGCCCCAGACTAGCGGGAGGACCCAACAATGAGCAGTTCTTC
CASSPRLAGGPNNEQFF
>TRBJ2-3|many|TRBV7-2|.|13
TGTGCCAGCAGCTTTGTCTGGGGGGATACGCAGTATTTT
CASSFVWGDTQYF
>TRBJ2-2|few|TRBV6-5|.|14
TGTGCCAGCAGTTACCCCCCCCCCCCAGGGGAGCTGTTTTTT
CASSYPPPPGELFF
>TRBJ2-6|many|TRBV12-3/TRBV12-4|.|15
TGTGCCAGCAGGACCTGGTCGTTAGGGGCCAACGTCCTGACTTTC
CASRTWSLGANVLTF
>TRBJ2-1|once|TRBV7-9|.|14
TGTGCCAGCAGCTTCAGACTAGGGGACAATGAGCAGTTCTTC
CASSFRLGDNEQFF
>TRBJ2-1|many|TRBV2|TRBD2|15
TGTGCCAGCCGCTGGGGTCGGGAGGGCGGGCCTGAGCAGTTCTTC
CASRWGREGGPEQFF
>TRBJ2-2|few|TRBV6-5|.|14
TGTGCCAGCAGTTATCAGGGGTACACCGGGGAGCTGTTTTTT
CASSYQGYTGELFF
>TRBJ2-6|.|TRBV7-3|.|19
TGTGCCAGCAGCCGCGTCCCTACAGGGCCTAGCTCTGGGGCCAACGTCCTGACTTTC
CASSRVPTGPSSGANVLTF
>TRBJ1-1|many|TRBV11-2|.|17
TGTGCCAGCAGCTTAGATTTTCCGGGGGCCATGAACACTGAAGCTTTCTTT
CASSLDFPGAMNTEAFF
>TRBJ2-1|many|TRBV7-2|.|18
TGTGCCAGCAGTCAAAGGTTGCGGCTAGCACCGGCCTACAATGAGCAGTTCTTC
CASSQRLRLAPAYNEQFF
>TRBJ1-6|many|TRBV15|.|16
TGTGCCACCAGCAGAGATAGGGGCCCTGTCGGATCACCCCTCCACTTT
CATSRDRGPVGSPLHF
>TRBJ2-7|many|TRBV7-9|TRBD1|14
TGTGCCAGCAGCTTCGGGACAGATTCCTACGAGCAGTACTTC
CASSFGTDSYEQYF
>TRBJ2-7|many|TRBV6-1|TRBD2|15
TGTGCCAGCAGTTCCATAGCGGGAGGAACCTACGAGCAGTACTTC
CASSSIAGGTYEQYF
>TRBJ2-4|many|TRBV28|.|14
TGTGCCAGCAGTTTGGACGGGTTACAAAACATTCAGTACTTC
CASSLDGLQNIQYF
>TRBJ2-3|.|TRBV27|.|14
TGTGCCAGCAGTTCGTATCCCGGCACAGATACGCAGTATTTT
CASSSYPGTDTQYF
>TRBJ2-1|many|TRBV5-1|.|12
TGCGCCAGCAGCGTACAGCTTAATGAGCAGTTCTTC
CASSVQLNEQFF
>TRBJ2-1|.|TRBV7-9|TRBD2|19
TGTGCCAGCAGCTTAGGGGGAAGGACTAGCGGGAGGCTATGGAATGAGCAGTTCTTC
CASSLGGRTSGRLWNEQFF
>TRBJ2-4|.|TRBV24-1|.|12
TGTGCCACCAGTGATAGGGACCAACCTCAGTACTTC
CATSDRDQPQYF
>TRBJ1-1|.|TRBV29-1|.|13
TGCAGCGTTGATGCCATCATGAACACTGAAGCTTTCTTT
CSVDAIMNTEAFF
>TRBJ1-1|many|TRBV3-1|TRBD1|15
TGTGCCAGCAGCCAGGGACAGGGTCGAGACACTGAAGCTTTCTTT
CASSQGQGRDTEAFF
>TRBJ1-6|.|TRBV6-1|.|15
TGTGCCAGCAGTGAAGCGACAGGTTTTAATTCACCCCTCCACTTT
CASSEATGFNSPLHF
>TRBJ1-2|.|TRBV9|.|17
TGTGCCAGCAGCGCCCTGCCCCCGGGGGGGGAAAACTATGGCTACACCTTC
CASSALPPGGENYGYTF